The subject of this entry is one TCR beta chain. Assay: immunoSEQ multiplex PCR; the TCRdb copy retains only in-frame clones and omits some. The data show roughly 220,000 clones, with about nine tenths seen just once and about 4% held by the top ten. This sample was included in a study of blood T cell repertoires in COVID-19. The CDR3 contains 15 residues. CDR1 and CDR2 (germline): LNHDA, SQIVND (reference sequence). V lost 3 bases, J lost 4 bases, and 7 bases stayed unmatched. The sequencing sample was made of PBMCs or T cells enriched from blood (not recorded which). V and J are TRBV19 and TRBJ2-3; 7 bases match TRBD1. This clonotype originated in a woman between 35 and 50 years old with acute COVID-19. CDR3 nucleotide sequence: TGTGCCAGTAGTATTAGGGGGCTCGGAGCAGATACGCAGTATTTT. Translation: CASSIRGLGADTQYF. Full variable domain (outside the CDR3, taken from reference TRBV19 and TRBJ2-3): DGGITQSPKYLFRKEGQNVTLSCEQNLNHDAMYWYRQDPGQGLRLIYYSQIVNDFQKGDIAEGYSVSREKKESFPLTVTSAQKNPTAFYLCASSIRGLGADTQYFGPGTRLTVL.